One and the same sample provided the 2 T cell receptor beta chains below, sequenced in a study of Tregs in tolerant kidney transplant recipients. Clones were read by immunoSEQ multiplex PCR, and TCRdb kept only the in-frame ones, dropping some. This sample has some 110,000 clones; 92% occur once, and the top ten carry roughly 0.63%. Sequencing was carried out using CD4+ T cells from blood. All receptors come from a human donor in good health.

The rearrangement uses TRBV29-1 and TRBJ1-1, with D possibly matching TRBD1 (6 bases). This CDR3 is 13 amino acids long. CDR1 and CDR2 from the germline V gene are SQVTM and ANQGSEA. Trimming removed 6 bases at V and 5 bases at J, with 16 bases between. CDR3 nucleotides: TGCAGCGTCAGCAGGGGACGGGCAACTGAAGCTTTCTTT. This encodes CSVSRGRATEAFF.

As concerns this clone: Other DNA sequences of this sample code for an identical CDR3. In nucleotides, the CDR3 is TGTGCCAGCAGTTACAGAGGAGCTAACTATGGCTACACCTTC. It codes for CASSYRGANYGYTF. The rearrangement links TRBV6-5 to TRBJ1-2; D gene ambiguous. CDR1 is MNHEY and CDR2 is SVGAGI in the germline V gene. The CDR3 loop spans 14 amino acids. Trimming pared 2 bases from V and 0 bases from J, leaving 7 bases between.